This T cell receptor beta chain was identified in a study of T cells in Graves' hyperthyroidism and ophthalmopathy. On the study more broadly: Upon initial diagnosis and before any treatment, peripheral blood was collected. Overall study results and limits: The model made its ophthalmopathy prediction, and onset followed a median approximately 7 months later. Most expanded thyroid clonotypes above 0.001 also appeared in blood.

The authors obtained PBMCs from about 9.5 ml of fresh peripheral blood. About this clonotype: Antigen unknown.

Amplified regions were TCR beta CDR3 sequences from RNA transcripts. The TCR CDR3 first-round RT-PCR relied on the HTBI primer set. TCRdb itself ran the multiplex PCR reads through MiXCR, one entry per CDR3 protein. The data show about 640,000 distinct CDR3 sequences, roughly 20% seen once. This CDR3 is built from 16 residues. CDR1 and CDR2 from the germline V gene are KGHDR and SFDVKD. Unmatched junction bases numbered 10, after V lost 5 bases and J lost 4 bases. This clonotype originated in a man aged 30 to 45 with Graves' ophthalmopathy. The chain joins TRBV24-1 to TRBJ2-5; TRBD2 aligns across 9 bases. Sequences were obtained from blood. The DNA for the CDR3 is TGTGCCACCAGTGGGGGGCATAGCGGGAGCCCAGAGACCCAGTACTTC. Translated, it gives CATSGGHSGSPETQYF.